Each of the 25 T cell receptor beta chains below was sequenced from the same sample in a study of shared T cell receptors in the human thymus. Using immunoSEQ multiplex PCR, the repertoire was profiled, and TCRdb retains in-frame clones only, with some absent. The data contain almost 550,000 clones, more than 75% of them singletons. The data were also submitted as part of a second study, on human thymus T cells.

Sequencing was carried out using thymocytes. All receptors derive from a boy under three years old with a congenital heart defect.

This sequence joins TRBV27 and TRBJ2-2; TRBD2 agrees at 13 bases. The V gene end was trimmed by 9 bases and the J gene end by 3 bases; junction bases not matched to a gene: 1. Germline V gene sequence: CDR1 MNHEY, CDR2 SMNVEV (reference sequence). The CDR3 spans 14 residues. The CDR3 nucleotides read TGTGCCAGTGGACTAGCGGGAGACACCGGGGAGCTGTTTTTT. As protein: CASGLAGDTGELFF.

The V and J genes are TRBV15 and TRBJ2-2; 10 nucleotides line up with TRBD2. Germline CDR1 is LNHNV and CDR2 is YYDKDF (reference sequence). This CDR3 contains 17 residues. V shed 3 bases, J shed 6 bases, and the junction held 10 bases outside the gene matches. In DNA, the CDR3 is TGTGCCACCAGCAGGGCCCGGGAGCGGGAGGGATCCGGGGAGCTGTTTTTT. This translates into CATSRAREREGSGELFF.

Details on this clone: Relative to the germline gene, one junction end is altered; a read error may explain this. CDR3 sequence reads: CSVPTPKTSGRYNEQFF. The CDR3 nucleotides read TGCAGCGTCCCCACTCCCAAGACTAGCGGGAGGTACAATGAGCAATTCTTC. The chain uses TRBV29-1 and TRBJ2-1; 13 bases map to TRBD2. Germline CDR1 and CDR2: SQVTM and ANQGSEA. The CDR3 has 17 residues.

The chain combines TRBV15 with TRBJ2-7; D is ambiguous. Between the trimmed V and J ends, which lost 1 base and 4 bases, there was a span of 17 bases. The germline V gene has CDR1 LNHNV and CDR2 YYDKDF (reference sequence). CDR3 size: 16 residues. CDR3 sequence (DNA): TGTGCCACCAGCAGAGTAGAGACTTCGGTCCCTTACGAGCAGTACTTC. It codes for CATSRVETSVPYEQYF.

The table lists this clone with a few counts. The chain links TRBV28 to TRBJ1-1, with 9 bases that match TRBD1. V shed 6 bases, J shed 1 base, and the junction held 9 bases outside the gene matches. The CDR3 is made up of 16 amino acids. Per germline, CDR1 MDHEN and CDR2 SYDVKM. CDR3 DNA: TGTGCCAGCAGCTCCGGGACAGGGTTGGGGAACACTGAAGCTTTCTTT. This encodes CASSSGTGLGNTEAFF.

As regards this clone: The same CDR3 arises from other DNA sequences in this sample as well. The chain employs TRBV29-1 and TRBJ1-4; 8 positions match TRBD1. This CDR3 contains 12 residues. Germline lookup yields CDR1 SQVTM and CDR2 ANQGSEA. V lost 6 bases and J lost 5; bases outside the gene matches: 2. CDR3 DNA: TGCAGCGTCGGACAGGGAAATGAAAAACTGTTTTTT. Amino acids: CSVGQGNEKLFF.

The V call is TRBV5-1, the J call TRBJ1-2; TRBD1 aligns across 7 bases. The CDR3 runs to 18 residues. J was trimmed by 0 bases and V by 0 bases; bases with no gene match: 11. Germline-derived CDR1 and CDR2 are SGHRS and YFSETQ. CDR3 loop: CASSLVGQPHPPNYGYTF. The DNA of the CDR3 is TGCGCCAGCAGCTTGGTGGGACAGCCTCATCCTCCTAACTATGGCTACACCTTC.

The rearrangement joins TRBV11-2 to TRBJ2-3, with 8 bases that match TRBD1. The ends lost 5 bases at V and 2 bases at J; junction bases unmatched: 9. This CDR3 has 16 amino acids. Germline CDR1 SGHAT, CDR2 FQNNGV. The chain's CDR3 is CASSQTGQGITDTQYF. The CDR3, as DNA: TGTGCCAGCAGCCAAACCGGACAGGGAATCACAGATACGCAGTATTTT. Looking up the rest from reference TRBV11-2 and TRBJ2-3 gives the full variable domain: EAGVAQSPRYKIIEKRQSVAFWCNPISGHATLYWYQQILGQGPKLLIQFQNNGVVDDSQLPKDRFSAERLKGVDSTLKIQPAKLEDSAVYLCASSQTGQGITDTQYFGPGTRLTVL.

In DNA form, the CDR3 reads TGTGCCAGCAGAGCCGGGACTATTAACAATGAGCAGTTCTTC. This gives the protein CASRAGTINNEQFF. The J gene is TRBJ2-1, the V gene TRBV27; TRBD2 matches 7 bases. Trimming cost V 6 bases and J 5 bases; bases outside gene matches: 7. The germline V gene has CDR1 MNHEY and CDR2 SMNVEV (reference sequence). The CDR3 runs 14 residues.

The rearrangement joins TRBV29-1 to TRBJ2-1; D remains unclear. The CDR3 sequence is 10 residues long. The germline gives CDR1 SQVTM, CDR2 ANQGSEA. CDR3 protein: CPEVYNEQFF. CDR3 sequence (DNA): TGCCCAGAGGTCTACAATGAGCAGTTCTTC.

This chain joins TRBV19 and TRBJ1-5; 8 bases agree with TRBD1. Germline V gene sequence: CDR1 LNHDA, CDR2 SQIVND (reference sequence). CDR3 length equals 14 residues. V gave up 5 bases and J gave up 2 bases; unmatched junction bases: 2. CDR3 DNA: TGTGCCAGTAGTTACAGGGGGGGCAATCAGCCCCAGCATTTT. This codes for CASSYRGGNQPQHF.

CDR3 sequence: CASSSGGKQYF. The DNA for the CDR3 is TGTGCCAGCAGTTCAGGGGGCAAGCAGTACTTC. The V and J genes are TRBV6-5 and TRBJ2-7, with 8 bases lining up with TRBD1. Germline lookup yields CDR1 MNHEY and CDR2 SVGAGI. The CDR3 loop spans 11 amino acids. The J segment lost 8 bases and the V segment lost 4 bases, leaving 1 base of the junction unmatched.

The chain uses TRBV25-1 and TRBJ2-7, with TRBD1 matching over 10 bases. V dropped 7 bases and J dropped 0; count of bases not matched to a gene: 6. The CDR3 totals 15 residues. Germline CDR1 and CDR2: MGHDK and SYGVNS. CDR3 nucleotides: TGTGCCAGCACAGGACAGGGGGATTTCTCCTACGAGCAGTACTTC. It yields the protein CASTGQGDFSYEQYF.

In this sample, this clone turned up once. The V call is TRBV7-2, the J call TRBJ2-7; 11 bases fit TRBD2. The germline CDR1 and CDR2 sequences are SGHTA and FQGNSA. There are 14 residues in the CDR3. V gave up 10 bases and J gave up 6 bases; unmatched junction bases: 11. The CDR3 nucleotides are TGTGCCATCCACCCCACTAGCGGGAGTGGCGAGCAGTACTTC. Translation: CAIHPTSGSGEQYF.

The chain uses TRBV25-1 and TRBJ2-7; 7 bases are shared with TRBD1. Germline CDR1 and CDR2: MGHDK and SYGVNS. After removal of 2 bases from V and 3 bases from J, the junction contained 4 bases not matched to a gene. This CDR3 spans 14 amino acids. The CDR3 coding sequence is TGTGCCAGCAGTGAAGAGGGGGCCGACTACGAGCAGTACTTC. Translated, it gives CASSEEGADYEQYF.

This clone occurred a few times. V is TRBV7-2 and J is TRBJ2-1; 8 nucleotides agree with TRBD1. This CDR3 has 16 residues. The germline CDR1 and CDR2 sequences are SGHTA and FQGNSA. The trim removed 2 bases at V and 8 bases at J, leaving 11 bases unmatched. The CDR3 bases are TGTGCCAGCAGCTTACGAAGAGGACAGGGTAGCCATGAGCAGTTCTTC. Residues: CASSLRRGQGSHEQFF.

The rearrangement uses TRBV5-1 and TRBJ1-1; 9 bases fit TRBD1. J lost 5 bases, V lost 2 bases, and 4 bases had no gene match. From germline, CDR1 is SGHRS and CDR2 YFSETQ. The CDR3 spans 14 residues. The CDR3 sequence: CASSFGQGRTEAFF. The CDR3, as DNA: TGCGCCAGCAGCTTTGGACAGGGGAGGACTGAAGCTTTCTTT.

This chain links TRBV5-1 with TRBJ2-1; the match to TRBD2 covers 8 bases. In germline, CDR1 is SGHRS, CDR2 YFSETQ. The CDR3 has 13 amino acids. V shed 0 bases and J 11 bases; nucleotides not matched to a gene: 4. The DNA for the CDR3 is TGCGCCAGCAGCTTGGGGACTAGCCCTAAGCAGTTCTTC. Its protein is CASSLGTSPKQFF. The complete variable domain, with remaining parts taken from reference TRBV5-1 and TRBJ2-1, reads KAGVTQTPRYLIKTRGQQVTLSCSPISGHRSVSWYQQTPGQGLQFLFEYFSETQRNKGNFPGRFSGRQFSNSRSEMNVSTLELGDSALYLCASSLGTSPKQFFGPGTRLTVL.

This clone was counted between two and nine times. This chain joins TRBV5-5 and TRBJ1-2, with 8 bases that match TRBD1. The CDR3 has 16 amino acids. V was clipped by 4 bases and J by 4 bases; unmatched bases: 12. The germline CDR1 and CDR2 sequences are SGHKS and YYEKEE (reference sequence). Written as DNA, the CDR3 is TGTGCCAGCAGCGCACCAAAGGGACAGGTGATCTATGGCTACACCTTC. Protein product: CASSAPKGQVIYGYTF. Together with reference TRBV5-5 and TRBJ1-2, the CDR3 gives the full variable domain: DAGVTQSPTHLIKTRGQQVTLRCSPISGHKSVSWYQQVLGQGPQFIFQYYEKEERGRGNFPDRFSARQFPNYSSELNVNALLLGDSALYLCASSAPKGQVIYGYTFGSGTRLTVV.

The V and J genes are TRBV9 and TRBJ1-5, with D unresolved. The germline CDR1 and CDR2 sequences are SGDLS and YYNGEE. The CDR3 is 12 amino acids. The ends were cut back, 4 bases at V and 8 bases at J, with 10 bases in the middle. Here the CDR3 DNA reads TGTGCCAGCAGCCCGCAGAGGGAGCCCCAGCATTTT. This sequence encodes CASSPQREPQHF.

J is TRBJ1-2 and V is TRBV29-1, with 7 nucleotides matching TRBD1. Germline-derived CDR1 and CDR2 are SQVTM and ANQGSEA. With 5 bases clipped from V and 2 bases from J, the junction kept 2 bases outside the gene matches. The CDR3 length is 12 residues. The CDR3, as DNA: TGCAGCGTTCGGGGACAGAACTATGGCTACACCTTC. Translated: CSVRGQNYGYTF.

This chain uses TRBV15 with TRBJ2-7; 10 bases match TRBD2. CDR3 size: 17 residues. Unmatched junction bases numbered 5, after V lost 0 bases and J lost 0 bases. The germline CDR1 and CDR2 sequences are LNHNV and YYDKDF (reference sequence). As DNA, the CDR3 is TGTGCCACCAGCAGAGAGGTAGCGGGAGGTCCCTCCTACGAGCAGTACTTC. Encoded protein: CATSREVAGGPSYEQYF.

The chain uses TRBV11-3 and TRBJ1-1; tentatively, D is TRBD1 (5 bases). CDR3 length: 15 residues. CDR1 SGHNT and CDR2 YENEEA come from the germline V gene. V was pared by 1 base and J by 1 base, with 10 bases between. CDR3 sequence: CASSLGQGTNTEAFF. The CDR3 coding sequence is TGTGCCAGCAGCTTAGGTCAGGGTACGAACACTGAAGCTTTCTTT. The whole variable domain, filled in from reference TRBV11-3 and TRBJ1-1, reads EAGVVQSPRYKIIEKKQPVAFWCNPISGHNTLYWYLQNLGQGPELLIRYENEEAVDDSQLPKDRFSAERLKGVDSTLKIQPAELGDSAVYLCASSLGQGTNTEAFFGQGTRLTVV.

The sample holds a few counts of this clone. This chain uses TRBV7-9 with TRBJ2-3, with D tentatively TRBD1 (5 bases). The CDR3 extends over 15 amino acids. V lost 1 base, J lost 1 base, and 9 bases lay in between. In germline, CDR1 is SEHNR, CDR2 FQNEAQ (reference sequence). This chain's CDR3 is CASSLVKGRTDTQYF. The CDR3 DNA follows: TGTGCCAGCAGCTTAGTCAAGGGGCGCACAGATACGCAGTATTTT. The full variable domain, with the rest looked up from reference TRBV7-9 and TRBJ2-3, is DTGVSQNPRHKITKRGQNVTFRCDPISEHNRLYWYRQTLGQGPEFLTYFQNEAQLEKSRLLSDRFSAERPKGSFSTLEIQRTEQGDSAMYLCASSLVKGRTDTQYFGPGTRLTVL.

The rearrangement links TRBV18 to TRBJ2-2, with a weak D call TRBD2 (6 bases). Trimming removed 0 bases from V and 1 base from J, with 6 bases in between. Germline CDR1 and CDR2: KGHSH and LQKENI. The CDR3 is made up of 15 amino acids. DNA of the CDR3: TGTGCCAGCTCACCACCGACTAGGAACACCGGGGAGCTGTTTTTT. Translating it yields CASSPPTRNTGELFF.